A single sample gave rise to the 9 T cell receptor beta chains below, sequenced in a study of Ad26.COV2.S vaccination and SARS-CoV-2 variants. Repertoires were generated with immunoSEQ multiplex PCR, while TCRdb's copy carries only in-frame clones and drops some. The sample carries a few hundred thousand clones, roughly 90% recorded once. Described treatment: 15 to 20 received Ad26.COV2.S at low or high dose, single or two shots; 5 received placebo; per-sample allocation not given. Vaccine and placebo recipients were sampled on day 63 after the first injection. The specimen comprised peripheral blood, sampled in a trial of Ad26.COV2.S vaccine versus placebo. Receptors originate from a person between 18 and 59 years old who received the Ad26.COV2.S COVID-19 vaccine or a placebo.

This chain joins TRBV12-5 and TRBJ2-1; 11 positions match TRBD2. CDR3 length equals 23 residues. The V segment lost 0 bases and the J segment 5 bases; nucleotides outside the gene matches: 24. Germline lookup yields CDR1 LGHNT and CDR2 FRNRAP. This CDR3 is CASGLVEDRLLLAGGQGDNEQFF. The CDR3 nucleotides are TGTGCTAGTGGTTTGGTAGAGGACAGGCTGTTGCTAGCGGGGGGCCAGGGGGACAATGAGCAGTTCTTC.

This chain connects TRBV24-1 to TRBJ1-1; TRBD1 matches 7 bases. J gave up 8 bases and V 5 bases, and 4 bases lay outside the gene matches. The CDR3 runs to 12 residues. Germline CDR1 is KGHDR and CDR2 is SFDVKD. The CDR3 bases are TGTGCCACCAGTGGGGGCAGGGGGGAAGCTTTCTTT. Translated: CATSGGRGEAFF.

The V gene is TRBV6-5, the J gene TRBJ2-2; D is ambiguous. CDR1 is MNHEY and CDR2 is SVGAGI in the germline V gene. The CDR3 loop spans 15 amino acids. V was pared by 6 bases and J by 8 bases, with 19 bases between. CDR3 nucleotide sequence: TGTGCCAGCAGCCGTGCGCAGGATTCGTTGGGGGAGCTGTTTTTT. Translating it yields CASSRAQDSLGELFF.

This chain joins TRBV9 and TRBJ2-2, with TRBD1 matching over 7 bases. Trimming at V came to 3 bases and at J to 5 bases, leaving 4 bases not matched to a gene. Per germline, CDR1 SGDLS and CDR2 YYNGEE. This CDR3 has 14 amino acids. In DNA form, the CDR3 reads TGTGCCAGCAGCGAGGGACAGCGTACCGGGGAGCTGTTTTTT. It translates to CASSEGQRTGELFF.

This clone was observed a single time. The chain uses TRBV5-1 and TRBJ1-2; 7 bases agree with TRBD1. Germline V gene lookup returns CDR1 SGHRS and CDR2 YFSETQ. V lost 2 bases and J lost 3; bases outside the gene matches: 1. The CDR3 spans 13 residues. CDR3: CASSFQGDYGYTF. The CDR3 coding sequence is TGCGCCAGCAGCTTTCAGGGGGACTATGGCTACACCTTC.

There are a few counts of this clone. The chain is built from TRBV30 and TRBJ1-5, with D possibly being TRBD1 (5 bases). CDR3 length: 15 residues. The germline gives CDR1 GTSNPN, CDR2 SVGIG (reference sequence). The V gene lost 2 bases and the J gene lost 0 bases, with 11 bases spanning the gap. This CDR3 reads CAWSFRGYSNQPQHF. The CDR3 nucleotides are TGTGCCTGGAGTTTTCGGGGGTATAGCAATCAGCCCCAGCATTTT.

The chain uses TRBV11-2 and TRBJ2-7; D might be TRBD2 (5 bases). Per the germline V gene, CDR1 is SGHAT and CDR2 is FQNNGV. Trimming shortened V by 4 bases and J by 2 bases, and 9 bases separated the two germline ends. The CDR3 runs to 13 residues. The CDR3 DNA is TGTGCCAGCAGCTCGGGGTCCACCTACGAGCAGTACTTC. It specifies CASSSGSTYEQYF. Together with reference TRBV11-2 and TRBJ2-7, the CDR3 gives the full variable domain: EAGVAQSPRYKIIEKRQSVAFWCNPISGHATLYWYQQILGQGPKLLIQFQNNGVVDDSQLPKDRFSAERLKGVDSTLKIQPAKLEDSAVYLCASSSGSTYEQYFGPGTRLTVT.

The chain employs TRBV29-1 and TRBJ2-7; D remains ambiguous. Trimming stripped 5 bases from V and 3 bases from J, with 20 bases between. Looked up from germline, CDR1 is SQVTM and CDR2 is ANQGSEA. The CDR3 extends over 15 amino acids. The CDR3 nucleotides are TGCAGCGTTTTCGCTCCGGGTTCCCCCCTCTACGAGCAGTACTTC. It is translated as CSVFAPGSPLYEQYF.

The rearrangement links TRBV7-8 to TRBJ1-2; D may be TRBD1 (6 bases). V lost 1 base to trimming and J lost 11 bases, with 20 bases between them. Germline CDR1 and CDR2: SGHVS and FQNEAQ. The CDR3 is made up of 15 amino acids. Written as DNA, the CDR3 is TGTGCCAGCAGCTTAGTGGAGACCTCGGGACAAGGTTACACCTTC. Protein product: CASSLVETSGQGYTF. Drawing the rest from reference TRBV7-8 and TRBJ1-2, the complete variable domain is GAGVSQSPRYKVAKRGQDVALRCDPISGHVSLFWYQQALGQGPEFLTYFQNEAQLDKSGLPSDRFFAERPEGSVSTLKIQRTQQEDSAVYLCASSLVETSGQGYTFGSGTRLTVV.